This paragraph covers one TCR beta chain sequence. The data stem from a study of blood T cell repertoires in COVID-19. Study background: The origin of the acute and convalescent COVID-19 samples was the United States, Italy and Spain. Nucleic acid was either cDNA or gDNA, and it came from T cells, B-cell-depleted T cells, or PBMCs.

The CDR3 length is 15 residues. V shed 0 bases and J shed 6 bases, with 15 bases lying between them. In germline, CDR1 is MRHNA, CDR2 SNTAGT. Original processing methods: Cell counts per sample came from amplifying reference gene primers. The data were produced by immunoSEQ multiplex PCR, yet TCRdb's version contains in-frame clones alone and is incomplete. The V and J calls and clone size are taken from that table; D and trimming were inferred from the DNA. The profile covers about 120,000 clones, with about 80% appearing a single time and roughly 7.1% taken by the ten largest. V usage is TRBV6-4 and J usage is TRBJ2-7, with D perhaps TRBD1 (6 bases). Sequencing input: peripheral blood. The clonotype comes from a man between 65 and 85 years old with active or convalescent COVID-19. CDR3 in amino acids: CASSDSDQGLGEQYF. The CDR3 region has the DNA TGTGCCAGCAGTGACTCAGACCAGGGGCTGGGCGAGCAGTACTTC.